Listed below are T cell receptor beta chains from one sample, sequenced in a study of blood T cells in healthy people across ages. TCRdb fed the 5' RACE reads into MiXCR, producing one record per CDR3 protein. The sample lists hundreds of thousands of distinct CDR3 sequences; roughly 21% were seen once. The material sequenced was blood. All receptors come from a man between 65 and 85 years old in good health. Each CDR3 is given with its conserved first and last residue. Size tells how often a clone was seen (once, few, many) or the class of an expanded clone, and some rows leave it out.

CDR3 protein	V gene	clone size	J gene
CSAKRGTGGYEQYF	TRBV20-1	.	TRBJ2-7
CSARVGTTNEKLFF	TRBV20-1	.	TRBJ1-4
CSARVRGRDTEAFF	TRBV20-1	.	TRBJ1-1
CASSWGELAGVQETQYF	TRBV11-2	many	TRBJ2-5
CAWSGGGKKAFF	TRBV30	few	TRBJ1-1
CASSAGQGANTEAFF	TRBV25-1	few	TRBJ1-1
CASSGLALSHEQYF	TRBV6-6	.	TRBJ2-7
CSARALVGEQYF	TRBV20-1	.	TRBJ2-7
CASSVVGGAYNEQFF	TRBV9	.	TRBJ2-1
CASRATSGKGETQYF	TRBV5-1	few	TRBJ2-5
CASTRGASGNEQFF	TRBV9	few	TRBJ2-1
CASSLELGETQYF	TRBV12-3/TRBV12-4	.	TRBJ2-5
CASYEPMPPYGYTF	TRBV2	.	TRBJ1-2
CASSFVTGELFF	TRBV3-1	few	TRBJ2-2
CAISDGEGDTQYF	TRBV10-3	few	TRBJ2-3
CASSPSSQGGLSVKNIQYF	TRBV18	few	TRBJ2-4
CASTLGFGTGDTGELFF	TRBV5-1	.	TRBJ2-2
CASSLPGSNEQFF	TRBV12-3/TRBV12-4	.	TRBJ2-1
CASNIGLAGHYEQYF	TRBV12-3/TRBV12-4	.	TRBJ2-7
CASSLTGLKQYF	TRBV11-2	.	TRBJ2-5
CATHGLAGFEQYF	TRBV6-2/TRBV6-3	.	TRBJ2-7
CASSSLAAGELFF	TRBV12-3/TRBV12-4	few	TRBJ2-2
CASSLGGTVAYEQYF	TRBV28	.	TRBJ2-7
CASSPPGREAFF	TRBV18	few	TRBJ1-1
CASSSVDLNVSYEQYF	TRBV28	few	TRBJ2-7
CASRSHALGEKLFF	TRBV12-5	few	TRBJ1-4
CASSQEAASGAYEQYF	TRBV4-1	many	TRBJ2-7
CASSPGIGFSTDTQYF	TRBV9	.	TRBJ2-3
CAWREGTGELFF	TRBV30	.	TRBJ2-2
CASSENSLSSETQYF	TRBV2	few	TRBJ2-5
CASSPSEKLFF	TRBV28	medium-sized	TRBJ1-4
CASSQGLAGDSKNIQYF	TRBV7-2	.	TRBJ2-4
CSAGTSGKIGNEQFF	TRBV20-1	.	.
CASTRDPGGREQYF	TRBV6-5	many	TRBJ2-7
CASSTPRVALEQYF	TRBV7-9	few	TRBJ2-7
CASSLEGQGARGNQPQHF	TRBV11-1	few	TRBJ1-5
CASSLQRSSHEQYF	TRBV12-3/TRBV12-4	.	TRBJ2-7
CSVAGGGETQYF	TRBV29-1	few	TRBJ2-5
CASSFSDRGGTDTQYF	TRBV11-2	.	TRBJ2-3
CASSLQASGGNTIYF	TRBV7-2	.	TRBJ1-3
CASSKEGTGLWETQYF	TRBV21-1	.	TRBJ2-5
CASSLGRGWSNQPQHF	TRBV11-2	.	TRBJ1-5
CASSLNMVTQYF	TRBV7-9	few	TRBJ2-5
CASAQNHEQYF	TRBV5-1	many	.
CSARDPGSNQPQHF	TRBV20-1	.	TRBJ1-5
CASMTGNTGELFF	TRBV5-1	few	TRBJ2-2
CASSQLAGGPHEQYF	TRBV3-1	.	TRBJ2-7
CASSVVGRDTEVFF	TRBV9	.	TRBJ1-1
CASKGTSSSYEQYF	TRBV28	few	.
CSASAGKQGANEQFF	TRBV20-1	few	TRBJ2-1
CSVTRTSSLTKNIQYF	TRBV29-1	many	TRBJ2-4
CASSWTGGTKNIQYF	TRBV2	few	TRBJ2-4